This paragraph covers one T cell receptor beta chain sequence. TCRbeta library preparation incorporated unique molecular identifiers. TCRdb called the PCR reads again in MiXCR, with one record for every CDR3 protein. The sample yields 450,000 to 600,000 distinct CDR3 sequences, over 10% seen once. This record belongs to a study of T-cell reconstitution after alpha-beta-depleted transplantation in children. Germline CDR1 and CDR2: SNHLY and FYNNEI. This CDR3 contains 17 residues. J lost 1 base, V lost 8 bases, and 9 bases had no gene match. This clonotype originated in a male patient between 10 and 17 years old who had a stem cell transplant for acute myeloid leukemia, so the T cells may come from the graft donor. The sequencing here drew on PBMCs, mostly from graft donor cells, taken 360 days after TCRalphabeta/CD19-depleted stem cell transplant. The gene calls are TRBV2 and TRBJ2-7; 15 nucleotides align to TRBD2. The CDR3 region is CASLGTSGRTESYEQYF. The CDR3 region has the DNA TGTGCCAGCCTCGGGACTAGCGGGAGGACCGAGTCCTACGAGCAGTACTTC.